Listed below are T cell receptor beta chains from one sample, sequenced in a study of blood T cell repertoires in COVID-19. Libraries were prepared by immunoSEQ multiplex PCR; TCRdb keeps only in-frame clonotypes and omits some of them. The data show 250,000 to 300,000 clones, more than 80% seen once. The sequencing sample was made of peripheral blood. These receptors were taken from a woman aged 40 to 49 with acute or convalescent COVID-19. Each CDR3 is given with its conserved first and last residue. Each record gives: D gene, J gene, V gene, CDR3 protein, CDR3 DNA. A D gene is named only where the DNA matches it firmly.

D gene: .; J gene: TRBJ2-6; V gene: TRBV5-1; CDR3 protein: CASTPISSGANVLTF; CDR3 DNA: TGCGCCAGCACCCCCATTAGCTCTGGGGCCAACGTCCTGACTTTC
D gene: TRBD1; J gene: TRBJ1-1; V gene: TRBV7-9; CDR3 protein: CASSLRQGGMAEAFF; CDR3 DNA: TGTGCCAGCAGCCTCCGACAGGGGGGAATGGCTGAAGCTTTCTTT
D gene: .; J gene: TRBJ2-5; V gene: TRBV7-8; CDR3 protein: CASSWGRGEETQYF; CDR3 DNA: TGTGCCAGCAGCTGGGGCAGGGGAGAAGAGACCCAGTACTTC
D gene: TRBD1; J gene: TRBJ1-2; V gene: TRBV19; CDR3 protein: CASTRQGYYGYTF; CDR3 DNA: TGTGCCAGTACCCGACAGGGCTACTATGGCTACACCTTC
D gene: .; J gene: TRBJ1-1; V gene: TRBV18; CDR3 protein: CASSPRAPGANTEAFF; CDR3 DNA: TGTGCCAGCTCACCGCGCGCCCCAGGGGCGAACACTGAAGCTTTCTTT
D gene: .; J gene: TRBJ2-5; V gene: TRBV18; CDR3 protein: CASSPAEGAGQTQYF; CDR3 DNA: TGTGCCAGCTCACCAGCGGAAGGGGCAGGGCAGACCCAGTACTTC
D gene: .; J gene: TRBJ2-5; V gene: TRBV7-3; CDR3 protein: CASSLTGGGPSETQYF; CDR3 DNA: TGTGCCAGCAGCTTAACTGGGGGGGGGCCCTCAGAGACCCAGTACTTC
D gene: TRBD1; J gene: TRBJ1-6; V gene: TRBV6-2/TRBV6-3; CDR3 protein: CASSYGQGGYSPLHF; CDR3 DNA: TGTGCCAGCAGTTACGGACAGGGAGGTTACTCACCCCTCCACTTT
D gene: TRBD1; J gene: TRBJ2-3; V gene: TRBV11-2; CDR3 protein: CASSSTGGTDTQYF; CDR3 DNA: TGTGCCAGCAGCTCTACAGGGGGAACAGATACGCAGTATTTT
D gene: TRBD2; J gene: TRBJ2-3; V gene: TRBV4-1; CDR3 protein: CASRSGTSRTDTQYF; CDR3 DNA: TGCGCCAGCAGGTCCGGGACTAGCCGCACAGATACGCAGTATTTT
D gene: .; J gene: TRBJ1-6; V gene: TRBV27; CDR3 protein: CASSLGRNNSPLHF; CDR3 DNA: TGTGCCAGCAGTTTGGGCAGGAATAATTCACCCCTCCACTTT